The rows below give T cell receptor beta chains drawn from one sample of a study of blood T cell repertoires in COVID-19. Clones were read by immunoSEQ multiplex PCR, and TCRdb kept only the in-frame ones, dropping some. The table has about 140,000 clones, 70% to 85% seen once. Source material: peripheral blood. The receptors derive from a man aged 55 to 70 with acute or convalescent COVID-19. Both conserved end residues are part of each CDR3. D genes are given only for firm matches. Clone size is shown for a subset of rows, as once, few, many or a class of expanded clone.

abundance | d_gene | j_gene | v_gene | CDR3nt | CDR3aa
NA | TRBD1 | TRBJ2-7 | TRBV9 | TGTGCCAGCAGCTCCGGACAGGACTACGAGCAGTACTTC | CASSSGQDYEQYF
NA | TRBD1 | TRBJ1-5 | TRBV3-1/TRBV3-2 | TGTGCCAGCAGCCTCAAGGGGGCCTATCAGCCCCAGCATTTT | CASSLKGAYQPQHF
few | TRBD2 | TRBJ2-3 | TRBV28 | TGTGCCAGCAGTTGGCCGGGACTAGCGGAGGGGGATACGCAGTATTTT | CASSWPGLAEGDTQYF
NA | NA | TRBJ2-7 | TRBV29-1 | TGCAGCGGGGGGGGCGGGAGCCAATACGAGCAGTACTTC | CSGGGGSQYEQYF
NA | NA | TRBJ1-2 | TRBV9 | TGTGCCAGCAGCGTAGTGGCAGGGTTTAGCTATGGCTACACCTTC | CASSVVAGFSYGYTF
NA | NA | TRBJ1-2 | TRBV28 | TGTGCCAGCAGTTCGACAGAAAGACTTGGCTACACCTTC | CASSSTERLGYTF
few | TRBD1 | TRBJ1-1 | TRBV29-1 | TGCAGCGGTTCACAGGGGGCGAGCACTGAAGCTTTCTTT | CSGSQGASTEAFF
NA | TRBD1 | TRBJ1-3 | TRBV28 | TGTGCCAGCAGTTTCGGGACAGGGCGCCTCTCTGGAAACACCATATATTTT | CASSFGTGRLSGNTIYF
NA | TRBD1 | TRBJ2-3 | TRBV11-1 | TGTGCCAGCAGCTTACGGACAGGGGGTCAAGATACGCAGTATTTT | CASSLRTGGQDTQYF
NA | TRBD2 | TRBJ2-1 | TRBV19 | TGTGCCAGTAGTATAGAGATCATGACTAGCGGCCAGTTCTTC | CASSIEIMTSGQFF
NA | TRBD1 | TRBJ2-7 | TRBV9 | TGTGCCAGCAGCCCTAGGACAGGGTCCTACGAGCAGTACTTC | CASSPRTGSYEQYF
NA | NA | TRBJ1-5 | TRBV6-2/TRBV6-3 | TGTGCCAGCAGTTACTCGAGGCAGCCCCAGCATTTT | CASSYSRQPQHF
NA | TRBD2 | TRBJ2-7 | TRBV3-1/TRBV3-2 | TGTGCCAGCACCTCGACTAGCGCCTACGAGCAGTACTTC | CASTSTSAYEQYF
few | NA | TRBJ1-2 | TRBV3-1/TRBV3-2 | TGTGCCAGCAGCCAAGAATCAGGAATCTATGGCTACACCTTC | CASSQESGIYGYTF
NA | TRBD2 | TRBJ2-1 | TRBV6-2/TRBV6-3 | TGTGCCAGCAGCTCCTCCCCAGCGGGGGAGCAGTTCTTC | CASSSSPAGEQFF
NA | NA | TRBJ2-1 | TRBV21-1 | TGTGCCAGCAGCAAGGGGGCGTATAATGAGCAGTTCTTC | CASSKGAYNEQFF
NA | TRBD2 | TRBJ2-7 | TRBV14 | TGTGCCAGCAGCTTAGCTAGCGGGACCACCTACGAGCAGTACTTC | CASSLASGTTYEQYF
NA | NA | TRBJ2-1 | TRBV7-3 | TGTGCCAGCAGCCTCCTCCCGGGACAAGCCTACAATGAGCAGTTCTTC | CASSLLPGQAYNEQFF
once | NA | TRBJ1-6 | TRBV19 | TGTGCCAGTAGTTTGGGAGTTTCCAGTTCACCCCTCCACTTT | CASSLGVSSSPLHF
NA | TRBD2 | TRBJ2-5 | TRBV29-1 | TGCAGCGTTGAAGGGGTAGCGGGAGGGCGGATCCAGTACTTC | CSVEGVAGGRIQYF
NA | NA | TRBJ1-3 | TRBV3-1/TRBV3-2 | TGTGCCAGCAGCCAAGGCCAGCCCGGGGGCTCTGGAAACACCATATATTTT | CASSQGQPGGSGNTIYF
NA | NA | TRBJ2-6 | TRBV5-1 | TGCGCCAGCAGCCAAGGGGTATCTGGGGCCAACGTCCTGACTTTC | CASSQGVSGANVLTF
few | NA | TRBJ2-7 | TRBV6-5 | TGTGCCAGCAGTTCGCGGATCTACGAGCAGTACTTC | CASSSRIYEQYF
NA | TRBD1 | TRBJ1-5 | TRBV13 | TGTGCCAGCAGCTTGGGACAGAATCAGCCCCAGCATTTT | CASSLGQNQPQHF
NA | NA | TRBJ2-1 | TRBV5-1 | TGCGCCAGCACCCCCCAGGGACAAAGCTCCTACAATGAGCAGTTCTTC | CASTPQGQSSYNEQFF
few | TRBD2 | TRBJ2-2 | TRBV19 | TGTGCCAGTAGTATGACTAGCGCGAACACCGGGGAGCTGTTTTTT | CASSMTSANTGELFF
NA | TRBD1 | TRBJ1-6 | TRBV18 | TGTGCCAGCTCACCTCTCGAGACAGGGTCTAATTCACCCCTCCACTTT | CASSPLETGSNSPLHF
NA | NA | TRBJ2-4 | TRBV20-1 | TGCAGTGCTCGGGACAAAAACATTCAGTACTTC | CSARDKNIQYF
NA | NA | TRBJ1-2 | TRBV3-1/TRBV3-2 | TGTGCCAGCAGCCAAGGAAGGGGTTGGAACTATGGCTACACCTTC | CASSQGRGWNYGYTF
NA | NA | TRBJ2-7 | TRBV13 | TGTGCCAGCAGCTTAAAACCGGGACTTATCTACGAGCAGTACTTC | CASSLKPGLIYEQYF
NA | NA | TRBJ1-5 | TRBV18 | TGTGCCAGCTCCTACACAGGGAAAAGAGATCAGCCCCAGCATTTT | CASSYTGKRDQPQHF
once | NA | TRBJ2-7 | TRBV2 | TGTGCCAGGGGAGACCCCCTCGAAGCCTACGAGCAGTACTTC | CARGDPLEAYEQYF
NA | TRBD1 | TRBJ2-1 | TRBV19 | TGTGCCAGTAGTATAAGCCCCGGACAGGGGGCCTATCACAATGAGCAGTTCTTC | CASSISPGQGAYHNEQFF
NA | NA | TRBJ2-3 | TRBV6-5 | TGTGCCAGCAGTTACTTACCCCCCCCCAGTCCACAGACGCAGTATTTT | CASSYLPPPSPQTQYF
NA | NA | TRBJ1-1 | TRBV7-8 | TGTGCCAGCAGCTTATCTACCGGCACTGAAGCTTTCTTT | CASSLSTGTEAFF
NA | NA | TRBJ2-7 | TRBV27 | TGTGCCAGCAGTCCCTCCAGGGGTGTCGTACTCTACGAGCAGTACTTC | CASSPSRGVVLYEQYF
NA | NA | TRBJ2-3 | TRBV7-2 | TGTGCCAGCAGCGGGAGGGGGGTCTTCGGCACAGATACGCAGTATTTT | CASSGRGVFGTDTQYF